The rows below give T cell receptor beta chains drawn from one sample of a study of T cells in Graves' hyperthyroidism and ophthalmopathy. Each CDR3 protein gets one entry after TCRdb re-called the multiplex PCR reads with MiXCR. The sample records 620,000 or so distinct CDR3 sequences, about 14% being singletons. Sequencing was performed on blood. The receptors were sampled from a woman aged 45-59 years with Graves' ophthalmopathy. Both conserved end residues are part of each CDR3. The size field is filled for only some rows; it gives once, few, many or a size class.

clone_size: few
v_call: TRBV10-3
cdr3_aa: CAIRTSGQDNEQFF

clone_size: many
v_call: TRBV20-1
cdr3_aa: CSACGLAGGPSTDTQYF

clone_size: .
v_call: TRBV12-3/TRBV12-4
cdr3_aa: CASSFSGTGGAVYNEQFF

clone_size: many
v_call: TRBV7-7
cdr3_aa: CASSLAGEGTGELFF

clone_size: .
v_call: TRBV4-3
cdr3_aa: CASSQTDASILGYTF

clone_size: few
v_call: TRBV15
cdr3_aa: CATSTRPGGTQETQYF

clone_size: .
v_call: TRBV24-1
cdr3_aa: CATSDEGFAQPQHF

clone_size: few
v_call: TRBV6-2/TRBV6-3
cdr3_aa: CASSYHGLTYEQYF

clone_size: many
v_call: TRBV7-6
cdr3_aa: CASSSKQGAGGELFF

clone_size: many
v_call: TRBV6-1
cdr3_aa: CASSERAGTLLEQYF

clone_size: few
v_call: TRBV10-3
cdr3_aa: CVAGQVPNTGELFF

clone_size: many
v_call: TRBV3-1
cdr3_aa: CASSPLARVTDTQYF

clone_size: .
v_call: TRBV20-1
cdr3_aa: CSASRGGRNDQPQHF

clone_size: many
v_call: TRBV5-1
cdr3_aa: CASSLVVPGLAGNNEQFF

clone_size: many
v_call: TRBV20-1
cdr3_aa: CSARQNYGYTF

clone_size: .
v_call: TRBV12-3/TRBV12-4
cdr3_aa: CASSLVGGISNQPQHF

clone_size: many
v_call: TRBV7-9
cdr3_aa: CASSLVFDEQFF

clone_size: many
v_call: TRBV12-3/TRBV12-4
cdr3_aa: CASSFTLSGNTIYF

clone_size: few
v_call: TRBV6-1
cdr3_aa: CASSPPPGLAGVGEQFF

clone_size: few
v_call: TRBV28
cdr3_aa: CASRTPGAGQPQHF

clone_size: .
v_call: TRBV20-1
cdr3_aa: CSAEPGQEARGYTF

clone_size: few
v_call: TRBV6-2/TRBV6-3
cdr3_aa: CASSSTDSGANVLTF

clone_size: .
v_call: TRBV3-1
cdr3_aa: CASSRRTSDNEQFF

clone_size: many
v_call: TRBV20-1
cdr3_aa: CSADGGQTEKYNEQFF

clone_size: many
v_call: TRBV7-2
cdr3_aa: CASSPGTASDTQYF

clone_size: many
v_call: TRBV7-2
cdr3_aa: CASSFILAGGTDTQYF

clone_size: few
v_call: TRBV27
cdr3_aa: CASSNQGGTGELFF

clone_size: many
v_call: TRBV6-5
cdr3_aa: CASSYSPGVWDEQFF

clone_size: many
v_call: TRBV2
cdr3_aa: CAIGVGANYGYTF

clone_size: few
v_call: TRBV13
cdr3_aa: CASSFDRLAKNEQFF

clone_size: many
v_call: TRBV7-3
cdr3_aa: CASSLAGEMNTEAFF

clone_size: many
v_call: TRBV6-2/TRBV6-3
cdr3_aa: CASSYTSSRSTGELFF

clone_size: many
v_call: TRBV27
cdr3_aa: CASSFSLAGVSRSYNEQFF

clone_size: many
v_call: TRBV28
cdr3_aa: CASSFGGPNTEAFF

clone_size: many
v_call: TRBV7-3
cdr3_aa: CASSLAGGPTDTQYF

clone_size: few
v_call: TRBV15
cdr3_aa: CATIRRPGVNTEAFF

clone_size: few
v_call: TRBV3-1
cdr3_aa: CASKQRGANVLTF